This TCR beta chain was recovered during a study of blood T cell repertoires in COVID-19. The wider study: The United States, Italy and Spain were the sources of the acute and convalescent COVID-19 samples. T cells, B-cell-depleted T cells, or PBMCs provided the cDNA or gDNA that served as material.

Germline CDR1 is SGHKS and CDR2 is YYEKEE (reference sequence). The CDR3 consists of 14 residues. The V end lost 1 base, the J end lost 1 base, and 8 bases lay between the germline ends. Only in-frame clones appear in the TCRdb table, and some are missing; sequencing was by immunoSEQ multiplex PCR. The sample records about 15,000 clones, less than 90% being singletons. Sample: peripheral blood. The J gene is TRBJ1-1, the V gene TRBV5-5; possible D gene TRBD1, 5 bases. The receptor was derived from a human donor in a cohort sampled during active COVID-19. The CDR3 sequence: CASSLRQGNTEAFF. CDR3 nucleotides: TGTGCCAGCAGCTTGCGGCAGGGGAACACTGAAGCTTTCTTT.